This T cell receptor (beta chain) derives from a study of T cell repertoires in cytomegalovirus infection (dated by TCRdb to about 2019). About the investigation overall: Because public TCR beta signatures pointed to carriage of CMV infection together with the matching HLA type, the HLA type of each donor mattered for the analysis.

This sample was sequenced with an Illumina HiSeq 1500. TCRdb ran its own pipeline on the public reads, namely fastp trimming at Q25 and MiXCR clone calling, and kept in-frame beta chains. Entries that share a CDR3 protein sequence are merged under the most common genes and DNA. The sample table records fewer than 250,000 distinct CDR3 sequences; about 23% of these occur just once. In total, the top ten clones hold over 15% of the sample. Trimming at the junction amounts to 5 bases on V and 2 bases on J, and the germline ends lie 15 bases apart. Per the germline V gene, SGHVS is the CDR1 and FQNEAQ is the CDR2. The CDR3 numbers 15 residues from cysteine through phenylalanine. Here the CDR3 DNA is all that survives: 45 bases in frame from base 1. On this clonotype: Its antigen has not been determined. Base qualities are missing; no much larger clone stands one base away.

Results the study describes overall, beyond this receptor: Carriers of CMV infection plus the relevant HLA type were discriminated by the cumulative frequency of public TCR beta family members in the study cohort and in an independent roughly 340-donor cohort. In the ex vivo response, HLA-C-restricted CMV-specific TCR beta clonotypes were dominant, and in two of eight donors the single most frequent clonotype came from this HLA-C-restricted group.

This sequence was found in a human donor in good health (CMV status not recorded). Some clones in this sample may be carry-over from other donors' samples. Specimen: CD8+ T cells from PBMCs. The chain couples TRBV7-8 to TRBJ2-5, and TRBD1 may be the D gene, going by 5 matching bases. The CDR3 is CASSQPQEPQETQYF. DNA sequence: TGTGCCAGCAGCCAGCCACAGGAACCTCAAGAGACCCAGTACTTC.